What follows are 2 T cell receptor beta chains derived from one specimen sequenced in a study of vaccination and CD4 T cells after COVID-19. Their recognized antigens are unknown. Stated treatment: approximately nine-day PBMC culture with coronavirus spike peptide pools or control peptides (ViraFEST assay). Once obtained from cultured CD4+ T cells, the DNA was sequenced using the Oncomine TCR Beta short-read assay. TCRdb called the PCR reads again in MiXCR, with one record for every CDR3 protein. This sample has around 20,000 distinct CDR3 sequences, with less than 55% found just once. Sequencing was carried out using cultured CD4+ T cells from blood. The receptors derive from a human donor with COVID-19.

Points on this clonotype: At one of its ends the junction is not consistent with the germline gene, which may arise from a read error. V is TRBV5-1 and J is TRBJ1-4; a possible D gene is TRBD1 (6 bases). Germline CDR1 reads SGHRS; CDR2 reads YFSETQ. CDR3 length: 15 residues. Written as DNA, the CDR3 is TGCGCCAGCAGCTTGGTCGGGACAACAAATGAAAAACTGTTTTTT. It encodes CASSLVGTTNEKLFF.

The DNA of the CDR3 is TGCGCCAGCAGCTTGTTAGGTGTGGAGGCTAACTATGGCTACACCTTC. Residues: CASSLLGVEANYGYTF. The rearrangement joins TRBV5-1 to TRBJ1-2; D gene ambiguous. With 1 base removed from V and 0 bases from J, the gap between germline ends came to 13 bases. The CDR3 contains 16 residues. CDR1 and CDR2 from the germline V gene are SGHRS and YFSETQ.